This entry features one T cell receptor beta chain sequence. Its target is unknown. This CDR3 is 15 amino acids long. Trimming removed 2 bases at V and 5 bases at J, with 15 bases between. Per germline, CDR1 SNHLY and CDR2 FYNNEI. The sample originates from a study of OX40 agonist ivuxolimab in advanced cancers. Findings and limits, study-wide: Antigens targeted by the expanded peripheral T cells were not determined. Low normalized clonal expansion also occurred in some nonresponding patients. CD8+ T cells (on average) carried more expanded clones than CD4+ T cells.

Produced via immunoSEQ multiplex PCR; TCRdb's table is partial and in-frame only. The sample lists 83,000 or so clones; 65% to 90% were seen once. This clonotype was obtained from an adult with an advanced solid tumor such as melanoma, head and neck, liver or kidney cancer. The input for sequencing was CD4+ or CD8+ T cells sorted from blood, taken in a trial of the OX40 agonist ivuxolimab. The rearrangement uses TRBV2 and TRBJ1-1; TRBD1 is a possible D gene (6 bases). CDR3 coding DNA: TGTGCCAGCAGTGAATTGACAGGACTAGGGACTGAAGCTTTCTTT. Amino acid sequence: CASSELTGLGTEAFF. Full variable domain (missing parts from reference TRBV2 and TRBJ1-1): EPEVTQTPSHQVTQMGQEVILRCVPISNHLYFYWYRQILGQKVEFLVSFYNNEISEKSEIFDDQFSVERPDGSNFTLKIRSTKLEDSAMYFCASSELTGLGTEAFFGQGTRLTVV.